These 11 T cell receptor beta chains originate from one sample sequenced in a study of cytomegalovirus exposure and HLA in healthy donors. PCR was performed using 60 Vbeta and 13 Jbeta primers. Generated by immunoSEQ multiplex PCR, the TCRdb table keeps only in-frame clones and is missing some. The sample carries around 150,000 clones, roughly 84% recorded once. The sample taken for sequencing was PBMCs. These receptors originate from a woman between 18 and 30 years old in good health and CMV-seronegative.

This clone was seen a single time. The V and J genes are TRBV2 and TRBJ2-2, with TRBD1 as a possible D gene (6 bases). V was cut by 3 bases and J by 3 bases, with 17 bases left in between. CDR1 and CDR2 from the germline V gene are SNHLY and FYNNEI. This CDR3 is built from 17 residues. The CDR3 region has the DNA TGTGCCAGCAGTGATGGGGACACCGAGTGGGACACCGGGGAGCTGTTTTTT. It translates to CASSDGDTEWDTGELFF.

This clone was detected once. A junction boundary mismatches the germline segment, possibly from a read error. J is TRBJ2-6 and V is TRBV19; 9 bases are a match to TRBD1. The CDR3 totals 16 residues. Germline CDR1 is LNHDA and CDR2 is SQIVND (reference sequence). CDR3: CASTGTGSSGANGLTF. CDR3 coding DNA: TGTGCCAGTACAGGGACAGGGTCCTCTGGGGCCAACGGCCTGACTTTC.

This clone was found a few times. This chain connects TRBV11-1 to TRBJ2-5, with D possibly TRBD2 on 6 matching bases. Between the trimmed V and J ends, which lost 6 bases and 5 bases, there was a span of 16 bases. The CDR3 has 14 residues. Germline CDR1 reads SGHAT; CDR2 reads FQDESV (reference sequence). CDR3 residues: CASSPGRGKETQYF. As DNA, the CDR3 is TGTGCCAGCAGTCCGGGACGGGGGAAGGAGACCCAGTACTTC.

V and J are TRBV7-2 and TRBJ2-5, with 9 positions matching TRBD2. V shed 4 bases and J 4 bases; nucleotides not matched to a gene: 4. CDR3 length: 14 residues. From germline, CDR1 is SGHTA and CDR2 FQGNSA. The CDR3 region is CASSSAGGRETQYF. CDR3 DNA: TGTGCCAGCAGCTCGGCGGGGGGGCGAGAGACCCAGTACTTC.

This clone appeared a few times. The chain combines TRBV10-2 with TRBJ2-1; D unresolved. The V end was cut by 4 bases, the J end by 8 bases, with 6 bases between. Germline assignment: CDR1 WSHSY and CDR2 SAAADI. The CDR3 has 11 residues. The CDR3, as DNA: TGCGCCAGCAGTGGGGCCTATGAGCAGTTCTTC. This translates into CASSGAYEQFF.

The V gene is TRBV5-1, the J gene TRBJ2-2; 12 nucleotides line up with TRBD2. Looked up from germline, CDR1 is SGHRS and CDR2 is YFSETQ. Unmatched junction bases numbered 3, after V lost 2 bases and J lost 1 base. The CDR3 sequence is 17 residues long. CDR3 residues: CASSLGLAGRNTGELFF. The CDR3 nucleotides are TGCGCCAGCAGCTTAGGACTAGCGGGGCGGAACACCGGGGAGCTGTTTTTT.

The chain couples TRBV5-4 to TRBJ2-1; no clear D. V shed 3 bases and J shed 3 bases, with 16 bases lying between them. Germline values: CDR1 SGHNT, CDR2 YYREEE (reference sequence). The CDR3 is 16 residues long. The DNA of the CDR3 is TGTGCCAGCAGCTCTGGCAACAACGTCCTCTACAATGAGCAGTTCTTC. It yields the protein CASSSGNNVLYNEQFF. Supplemented by reference TRBV5-4 and TRBJ2-1, the full variable domain reads ETGVTQSPTHLIKTRGQQVTLRCSSQSGHNTVSWYQQALGQGPQFIFQYYREEENGRGNFPPRFSGLQFPNYSSELNVNALELDDSALYLCASSSGNNVLYNEQFFGPGTRLTVL.

The chain recombines TRBV6-4 with TRBJ2-1, with D uncertain. The germline gives CDR1 MRHNA, CDR2 SNTAGT. Between the trimmed V and J ends, which lost 0 bases and 0 bases, there was a span of 12 bases. This CDR3 contains 17 residues. CDR3: CASSDSSTRGSYNEQFF. DNA for the CDR3: TGTGCCAGCAGTGACTCGTCAACGAGAGGCTCCTACAATGAGCAGTTCTTC.

CDR3 DNA sequence: TGTGCCAGCATGCGGAGCGGCGCGAACACCGGGGAGCTGTTTTTT. Residues: CASMRSGANTGELFF. The chain carries TRBV6-5 and TRBJ2-2; a weak D match, TRBD2 (5 bases). The CDR3 totals 15 residues. Germline values: CDR1 MNHEY, CDR2 SVGAGI. Trimming shortened V by 7 bases and J by 0 bases, and 12 bases separated the two germline ends.

This chain uses TRBV5-6 with TRBJ2-7; TRBD1 aligns across 8 bases. There are 16 residues in the CDR3. Germline CDR1 is SGHDT and CDR2 is YYEEEE. V dropped 3 bases and J dropped 4; count of bases not matched to a gene: 12. In DNA form, the CDR3 reads TGTGCCAGCAGCTCGCGACTCGGACAGGGAAAGTACGAGCAGTACTTC. Protein: CASSSRLGQGKYEQYF.

The V call is TRBV6-6, the J call TRBJ1-3; TRBD1 matches at 8 bases. CDR1 and CDR2 from the germline V gene are MNHNY and SVGAGI (reference sequence). The CDR3 is 16 amino acids. The V segment lost 2 bases and the J segment 3 bases; nucleotides outside the gene matches: 6. CDR3 DNA: TGTGCCAGCAGTTACCCGCAGGGGGCGGGTGGAAACACCATATATTTT. It encodes CASSYPQGAGGNTIYF.